The 4 T cell receptor beta chains given below trace back to one sample, sequenced in a study of circulating tumor DNA in untreated peripheral T-cell lymphoma (dated by TCRdb to the early 2020s). The library was built by means of the immunoSEQ multiplex PCR assay. This is the immuneACCESS table as TCRdb keeps it, with only in-frame sequences that have V and J called. A part of the clones is gone; compared with another copy, unresolved V genes explain less than half, and the rest is unexplained. For this sample the table gives about 6,600 clones, of which more than 55% were detected only once. Of the sample, 50% to 60% is held by the ten largest clones. Sequencing input: tumor tissue. All receptors derive from a human donor with peripheral T-cell lymphoma.

The table lists this clone with a few counts. The rearrangement links TRBV11-3 to TRBJ1-1, with 9 bases lining up with TRBD1. J was trimmed by 3 bases and V by 5 bases; bases with no gene match: 4. CDR1 and CDR2 from the germline V gene are SGHNT and YENEEA. This CDR3 region has 14 residues. CDR3 loop: CASSATGGDTEAFF. In nucleotides, the CDR3 is TGTGCCAGCAGCGCGACAGGGGGAGACACTGAAGCTTTCTTT.

Regarding this clone: A junction end diverges from the germline sequence, so it may reflect a read error. V and J are TRBV15 and TRBJ2-1, with 13 bases identical to TRBD2. The CDR3 has 16 residues. CDR1 is LNHNV and CDR2 is YYDKDF in the germline V gene (reference sequence). The CDR3 is CTTVYSLAGGDNEQFF. The DNA for the CDR3 is TGTACCACCGTATACTCACTAGCGGGGGGGGACAATGAGCAGTTCTTC.

This chain joins TRBV19 and TRBJ2-7, with 9 bases aligning to TRBD2. Germline-derived CDR1 and CDR2 are LNHDA and SQIVND (reference sequence). V was pared by 5 bases and J by 3 bases, with 5 bases of the junction left unmatched. The CDR3 totals 14 residues. The CDR3 nucleotides read TGTGCCAGTAGTTTCGAGACTAGCGGCTACGAGCAGTACTTC. This sequence encodes CASSFETSGYEQYF.

The chain is built from TRBV6-8 and TRBJ1-2, with no clear D. The CDR3 loop spans 12 amino acids. Trimming shortened V by 2 bases and J by 8 bases, and 9 bases separated the two germline ends. Germline V gene data show CDR1 as MNHGY and CDR2 as SAAAGT. The chain's CDR3 is CASSYEGAGYTF. Written as DNA, the CDR3 is TGTGCCAGCAGTTACGAGGGTGCCGGCTACACCTTC.